This T cell receptor beta chain was sequenced for a study of Tregs in tolerant kidney transplant recipients. Germline CDR1 SQVTM, CDR2 ANQGSEA. This CDR3 comprises 11 residues. V shed 6 bases and J 6 bases; nucleotides not matched to a gene: 1. Mixed chimerism was transient after nonmyeloablative marrow transplants from related graft donors. CD4+CD25+CD127- Tregs, CD4+CD25- non-Tregs, CD4 and CD8 cells were sorted. Data came from immunoSEQ multiplex PCR; TCRdb stores just in-frame clones and leaves some out. In total, the table holds more than 10,000 clones. Regarding this clone: The antigen is unknown. The CDR3 end lies 3 residues beyond the end of the read and is filled in from the germline J gene.

Whole-study results and caveats: Changing PCR primers prevented nucleotide comparison between some patients' samples. In tolerant patients, donor-specific Tregs outgrew total Tregs, suggesting antigen-driven expansion.

The sequence was obtained from a human patient who received a combined kidney and bone marrow transplant. Among the T cells, some may be from the graft donor. The sample here was CD8+ T cells from blood (PBMCs), taken 24 months after the transplant. The gene calls are TRBV29-1 and TRBJ1-4; 7 nucleotides match TRBD1. The CDR3 bases that were read are TGCAGCGTCCAGGGGGATGAAAAA. It codes for CSVQGDEK. The complete CDR3 reads CSVQGDEKLFF.